The 28 T cell receptor beta chains presented below share a single source sample, sequenced in a study of T-cell reconstitution after alpha-beta-depleted transplantation in children. Researchers prepared the TCRbeta library using unique molecular identifiers, the study reports. TCRdb independently ran MiXCR on the PCR reads; one entry per CDR3 protein. The profile shows around 480,000 distinct CDR3 sequences, around a third of them singletons. The specimen was PBMCs from the stem cell graft donor, collected from the stem cell graft. These receptors all come from a human donor who donated a stem cell graft to a child with aplastic anemia.

This clonotype was seen a handful of times. This chain joins TRBV30 and TRBJ1-1, with TRBD1 as a possible D gene (5 bases). CDR1 is GTSNPN and CDR2 is SVGIG in the germline V gene (reference sequence). The V end was cut by 4 bases, the J end by 5 bases, with 11 bases between. The CDR3 has 12 residues. The CDR3 nucleotides read TGTGCCTGGAATGGGGAGGGGACTGAAGCTTTCTTT. Translated: CAWNGEGTEAFF.

This clonotype was counted only a few times. The chain recombines TRBV19 with TRBJ2-1; tentatively, D is TRBD2 (5 bases). CDR3 length: 12 amino acids. Germline V CDR1 and CDR2: LNHDA, SQIVND (reference sequence). V lost 3 bases and J 10 bases, leaving 10 bases between the germline ends. CDR3 in amino acids: CASSIGGYEQFF. CDR3 DNA sequence: TGTGCCAGTAGTATCGGCGGGTACGAGCAGTTCTTC.

The V and J genes are TRBV29-1 and TRBJ2-1; 9 bases match TRBD2. The CDR3 is 14 amino acids. Germline V lookup: CDR1 SQVTM, CDR2 ANQGSEA. V shed 8 bases, J shed 5 bases, and the junction held 10 bases outside the gene matches. CDR3 nucleotide sequence: TGCAGCTTCCCTTTAGCGGGAGTGAACAATGAGCAGTTCTTC. The encoded protein is CSFPLAGVNNEQFF.

This clonotype was recorded a few times. The chain employs TRBV6-1 and TRBJ2-7; D uncertain. The CDR3 covers 16 residues. Germline lookup yields CDR1 MNHNS and CDR2 SASEGT. V was trimmed by 2 bases and J by 0 bases, leaving 14 bases between them. The CDR3 region is CASSERSDRHSYEQYF. CDR3 DNA sequence: TGTGCCAGCAGTGAAAGGTCGGACCGCCACTCCTACGAGCAGTACTTC.

The chain links TRBV9 to TRBJ2-1, with a tentative D call TRBD1 (5 bases). This CDR3 region has 15 residues. Germline V CDR1 and CDR2: SGDLS, YYNGEE. V was pared by 2 bases and J by 1 base, with 10 bases between. In nucleotides, the CDR3 is TGTGCCAGCAGCGTCGAAGGGGTTTCCTACAATGAGCAGTTCTTC. Encoded protein: CASSVEGVSYNEQFF.

This clonotype was detected only a few times. The chain has TRBV27 and TRBJ2-1, with TRBD2 matching 11 bases. The CDR3 has 16 amino acids. Germline values: CDR1 MNHEY, CDR2 SMNVEV (reference sequence). With 8 bases clipped from V and 2 bases from J, the junction kept 8 bases outside the gene matches. This chain's CDR3 is CASYSTSGIPYNEQFF. The CDR3 nucleotides read TGTGCCAGCTACTCGACTAGCGGGATCCCCTACAATGAGCAGTTCTTC.

The chain combines TRBV7-2 with TRBJ2-7, with D maybe TRBD2 (6 bases). The CDR3 has 16 amino acids. Germline V lookup: CDR1 SGHTA, CDR2 FQGNSA. Trimming cost V 5 bases and J 4 bases, with 21 bases left between them. CDR3 in amino acids: CASSEHPGLESYEQYF. CDR3 sequence (DNA): TGTGCCAGCAGCGAGCACCCGGGACTCGAATCGTACGAGCAGTACTTC.

There are a few counts of this clonotype. The rearrangement links TRBV6-5 to TRBJ1-1; D call uncertain. Germline CDR1 reads MNHEY; CDR2 reads SVGAGI. This CDR3 spans 14 amino acids. V lost 0 bases and J lost 1, with 6 bases in between. The CDR3 is CASSYSRQNTEAFF. In nucleotides, the CDR3 is TGTGCCAGCAGTTACTCACGCCAGAACACTGAAGCTTTCTTT.

This clonotype was detected once. A much larger clone is a single base away; this may be a read error. The chain links TRBV12-3 or TRBV12-4 to TRBJ2-7, with 7 bases identical to TRBD1. The CDR3 runs to 12 residues. The CDR3 sequence: CASSFGQEEPYV. The CDR3 DNA reads TGTGCCAGCAGCTTCGGACAGGAGGAGCCGTACGTC.

At least ten counts were recorded for this clonotype. The chain uses TRBV12-3 or TRBV12-4 and TRBJ2-6; 7 bases line up with TRBD1. The length of the CDR3 is 15 residues. Trimming removed 4 bases from V and 2 bases from J; junction bases left unmatched: 2. This CDR3 reads CASSSTGAGANVLTF. In DNA, the CDR3 is TGTGCCAGCAGTTCCACAGGGGCTGGGGCCAACGTCCTGACTTTC.

This chain joins TRBV12-3 or TRBV12-4 and TRBJ2-7; perhaps TRBD1 as D (7 bases). Trimming removed 5 bases from V and 3 bases from J, with 14 bases in between. The CDR3 runs to 14 residues. Written as DNA, the CDR3 is TGTGCCAGCAGTGTCCAGGGGGGCAACTACGAGCAGTACTTC. Translating it yields CASSVQGGNYEQYF.

The gene calls are TRBV4-3 and TRBJ2-3; TRBD1 agrees at 12 bases. Germline-derived CDR1 and CDR2 are LGHNA and YSLEER. The V gene end was trimmed by 1 base and the J gene end by 3 bases; junction bases not matched to a gene: 2. This CDR3 has 16 residues. Here the CDR3 reads CASSQGDRGRTDTQYF. DNA of the CDR3: TGCGCCAGCAGCCAAGGGGACAGGGGGCGTACAGATACGCAGTATTTT.

This clonotype was picked up a small number of times. V gene TRBV20-1 combines with J gene TRBJ2-7; 13 bases map to TRBD2. Germline V gene sequence: CDR1 DFQATT, CDR2 SNEGSKA (reference sequence). The CDR3 contains 15 residues. V lost 3 bases to trimming and J lost 7 bases; unmatched junction nucleotides: 9. CDR3 sequence reads: CSASPLAGGVYEQYF. CDR3 coding DNA: TGCAGTGCTAGCCCACTAGCGGGAGGGGTGTATGAGCAGTACTTC.

This clonotype has a handful of counts. V and J are TRBV5-6 and TRBJ2-2, with 10 bases lining up with TRBD1. V shed 4 bases and J 3 bases; nucleotides not matched to a gene: 9. The CDR3 runs to 17 residues. Per germline, CDR1 SGHDT and CDR2 YYEEEE. The CDR3 spells CASSKLHGTGDTGELFF. The CDR3 DNA is TGTGCCAGCAGCAAACTTCATGGGACAGGGGACACCGGGGAGCTGTTTTTT.

This chain links TRBV9 with TRBJ1-4, with TRBD1 as a possible D gene (5 bases). Trimming took 0 bases from V and 7 from J, leaving 13 bases between them. Germline V gene lookup returns CDR1 SGDLS and CDR2 YYNGEE. The CDR3 is 15 amino acids. In nucleotides, the CDR3 is TGTGCCAGCAGCGTAGGGGTGCAGGGAAGTGAAAAACTGTTTTTT. Translation gives CASSVGVQGSEKLFF. The full variable domain, with the rest looked up from reference TRBV9 and TRBJ1-4, is DSGVTQTPKHLITATGQRVTLRCSPRSGDLSVYWYQQSLDQGLQFLIQYYNGEERAKGNILERFSAQQFPDLHSELNLSSLELGDSALYFCASSVGVQGSEKLFFGSGTQLSVL.

The rearrangement links TRBV12-3 or TRBV12-4 to TRBJ2-2; D gene uncertain. The CDR3 consists of 13 residues. V was clipped by 6 bases and J by 6 bases, with 11 bases between them. In DNA, the CDR3 is TGTGCCAGCAGCCTTCGTGGGCCCGGGGAGCTGTTTTTT. Amino acids: CASSLRGPGELFF.

The chain carries TRBV12-3 or TRBV12-4 and TRBJ1-2; D gene uncertain. The germline V and J ends were trimmed by 6 bases and 3 bases, with 14 bases remaining between them. CDR3 length: 14 amino acids. CDR3 sequence (DNA): TGTGCCAGCAGCCTGGGCAGACGGGACTATGGCTACACCTTC. Its protein product is CASSLGRRDYGYTF.

The chain recombines TRBV12-3 or TRBV12-4 with TRBJ2-3, with 8 bases fitting TRBD2. CDR3 length equals 15 residues. Trimming took 8 bases from V and 0 from J; bases not matched to a gene: 7. The CDR3 is CASAVSGGSTDTQYF. The DNA of the CDR3 is TGTGCCAGCGCAGTCAGCGGGGGCAGCACAGATACGCAGTATTTT.

This clonotype was picked up one time. The chain is built from TRBV20-1 and TRBJ2-3; 7 positions match TRBD1. Germline CDR1 reads DFQATT; CDR2 reads SNEGSKA (reference sequence). After removal of 1 base from V and 2 bases from J, the junction contained 3 bases not matched to a gene. The CDR3 runs to 14 residues. In DNA form, the CDR3 reads TGCAGTGCTAGAGCCGGGACAGTCACAGATACGCAGTATTTT. It is translated as CSARAGTVTDTQYF.

This clonotype appeared a few times. V is TRBV6-5 and J is TRBJ1-2, with 8 bases fitting TRBD1. The CDR3 consists of 14 residues. The V and J ends lost 4 bases and 3 bases, in that order; junction bases with no gene match: 4. Germline V gene sequence: CDR1 MNHEY, CDR2 SVGAGI. The chain's CDR3 is CASSWTGRDYGYTF. In DNA form, the CDR3 reads TGTGCCAGCAGTTGGACAGGGCGAGACTATGGCTACACCTTC.

This clonotype was observed many times. The chain combines TRBV29-1 with TRBJ1-5; the D gene is possibly TRBD1 (5 bases). CDR3 size: 13 residues. Germline values: CDR1 SQVTM, CDR2 ANQGSEA. V was trimmed by 4 bases and J by 7 bases, leaving 14 bases between them. CDR3 nucleotide sequence: TGCAGCGTTGCACGTTCGAGGGACCAGCCCCAGCATTTT. This translates into CSVARSRDQPQHF.

This clonotype was observed a few times. V and J are TRBV5-1 and TRBJ2-1; 9 bases line up with TRBD2. The germline V gene encodes CDR1 SGHRS and CDR2 YFSETQ. V shed 5 bases, J shed 6 bases, and the junction held 3 bases outside the gene matches. There are 13 residues in the CDR3. CDR3 DNA: TGCGCCAGCAGGTTGACTAGCGGCAATGAGCAGTTCTTC. This codes for CASRLTSGNEQFF. Complete variable domain (other parts from reference TRBV5-1 and TRBJ2-1): KAGVTQTPRYLIKTRGQQVTLSCSPISGHRSVSWYQQTPGQGLQFLFEYFSETQRNKGNFPGRFSGRQFSNSRSEMNVSTLELGDSALYLCASRLTSGNEQFFGPGTRLTVL.

This sequence joins TRBV7-2 and TRBJ1-3, with D hard to call. Germline values: CDR1 SGHTA, CDR2 FQGNSA. V lost 1 base to trimming and J lost 4 bases, with 11 bases between them. The CDR3 contains 15 residues. In DNA, the CDR3 is TGTGCCAGCAGCTTAGTTAGGGAGGCAGGAAACACCATATATTTT. Translation: CASSLVREAGNTIYF. Looking up the rest from reference TRBV7-2 and TRBJ1-3 gives the full variable domain: GAGVSQSPSNKVTEKGKDVELRCDPISGHTALYWYRQSLGQGLEFLIYFQGNSAPDKSGLPSDRFSAERTGGSVSTLTIQRTQQEDSAVYLCASSLVREAGNTIYFGEGSWLTVV.

This clonotype was picked up many times. The rearrangement uses TRBV12-3 or TRBV12-4 and TRBJ1-1, with D unclear. V was pared by 4 bases and J by 4 bases, with 7 bases between. The CDR3 contains 12 residues. This CDR3 is CASSSPSTEAFF. CDR3 DNA sequence: TGTGCCAGCAGTTCTCCGTCCACTGAAGCTTTCTTT.

The genes are TRBV7-9 and TRBJ2-2; the D is unclear. Trimming cost V 8 bases and J 2 bases, with 12 bases left between them. CDR1 and CDR2 from the germline V gene are SEHNR and FQNEAQ (reference sequence). This CDR3 contains 14 residues. The DNA of the CDR3 is TGTGCCAGCGGGAAGGAAATCAACACCGGGGAGCTGTTTTTT. It encodes CASGKEINTGELFF.

Comments on this clonotype: The junction does not match germline at one end; this may be a read error. This rearrangement joins TRBV5-5 to TRBJ1-4; D is undetermined. The CDR3 consists of 13 residues. Germline lookup yields CDR1 SGHKS and CDR2 YYEKEE (reference sequence). Here the CDR3 reads CATSLISGEKLFF. The CDR3 DNA follows: TGTGCCACCAGCTTGATTAGCGGTGAAAAACTGTTTTTT.

J is TRBJ2-1 and V is TRBV30; D not resolved. Germline CDR1 and CDR2: GTSNPN and SVGIG (reference sequence). The V end was cut by 1 base, the J end by 6 bases, with 7 bases between. This CDR3 is 12 amino acids long. CDR3 sequence (DNA): TGTGCCTGGAGTGGGCCGATCAATGAGCAGTTCTTC. Amino acids: CAWSGPINEQFF.

This clonotype was detected only a few times. The chain employs TRBV20-1 and TRBJ1-5; D not certain. CDR1 and CDR2 from the germline V gene are DFQATT and SNEGSKA (reference sequence). Trimming cost V 5 bases and J 0 bases, with 17 bases left between them. The CDR3 is 16 amino acids. CDR3 bases: TGCAGTGCTGCCTCCCTCACGACTTATAGCAATCAGCCCCAGCATTTT. Encoded protein: CSAASLTTYSNQPQHF.